The clone carrying this T cell receptor beta chain was observed at least ten times. Antigen: not known. The CDR3 has 14 amino acids. Trimming stripped 4 bases from V and 3 bases from J, with 10 bases between. The germline V gene encodes CDR1 LNHDA and CDR2 SQIVND (reference sequence). All patients reached thyroid surgery having received no treatment beforehand. The data were obtained in a study of metastatic and nonmetastatic thyroid tumors. Study-wide context: The study looked at repertoires side by side in blood and in tumor or nodule tissue from malignant and benign thyroid patients.

General study points: The reported finding was significantly higher TCR beta diversity in malignant thyroid tumors relative to benign nodules, in blood and tumor.

In the original analysis: Construction of a distant-metastasis classifier for papillary thyroid cancer relied on CDR3 differences across clinicopathological groups. TCRdb re-clonotyped the PCR reads via MiXCR. The V and J calls and clone size come from TCRdb's table, not from the authors' own analysis. Of around 20,000 clones in the sample, roughly 29% were seen once. The chain carries TRBV19 and TRBJ2-4; tentatively, D is TRBD2 (6 bases). Source material: blood. The source is a female donor with papillary thyroid cancer or a benign thyroid nodule (not recorded which). Some clones in this sample may be carry-over from other donors' samples. The CDR3 spells CASSTRDLKNIQYF. Here the CDR3 DNA reads TGTGCCAGTAGTACGCGGGACCTCAAAAACATTCAGTACTTC.